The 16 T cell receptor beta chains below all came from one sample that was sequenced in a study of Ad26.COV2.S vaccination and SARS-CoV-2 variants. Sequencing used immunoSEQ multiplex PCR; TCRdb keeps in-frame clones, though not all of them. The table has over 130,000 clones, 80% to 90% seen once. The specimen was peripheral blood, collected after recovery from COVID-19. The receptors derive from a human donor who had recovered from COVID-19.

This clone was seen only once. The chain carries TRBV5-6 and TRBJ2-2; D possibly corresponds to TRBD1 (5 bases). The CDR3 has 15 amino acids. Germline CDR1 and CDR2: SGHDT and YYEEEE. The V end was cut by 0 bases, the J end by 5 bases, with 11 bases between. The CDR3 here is CASSLVGRVTGELFF. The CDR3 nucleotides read TGTGCCAGCAGCTTGGTCGGCAGGGTGACCGGGGAGCTGTTTTTT.

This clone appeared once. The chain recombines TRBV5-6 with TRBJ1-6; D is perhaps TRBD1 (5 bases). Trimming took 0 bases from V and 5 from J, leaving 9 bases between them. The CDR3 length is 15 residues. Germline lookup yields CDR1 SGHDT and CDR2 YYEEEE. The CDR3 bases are TGTGCCAGCAGCTTGGACCCCAGGGATAATTCACCCCTCCACTTT. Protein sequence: CASSLDPRDNSPLHF.

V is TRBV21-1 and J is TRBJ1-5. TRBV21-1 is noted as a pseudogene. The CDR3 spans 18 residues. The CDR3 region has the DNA TGTGCCAGCAGCAAAGCCCCTCCGGGTGCGGAATGGAATCAGCCCCAGCATTTT. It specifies CASSKAPPGAEWNQPQHF.

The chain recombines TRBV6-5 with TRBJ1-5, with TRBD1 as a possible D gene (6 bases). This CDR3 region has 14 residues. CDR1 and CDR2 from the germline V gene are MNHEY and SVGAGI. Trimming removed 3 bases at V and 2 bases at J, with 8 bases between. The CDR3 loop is CASSYRTGNQPQHF. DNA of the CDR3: TGTGCCAGCAGTTATCGGACAGGCAATCAGCCCCAGCATTTT.

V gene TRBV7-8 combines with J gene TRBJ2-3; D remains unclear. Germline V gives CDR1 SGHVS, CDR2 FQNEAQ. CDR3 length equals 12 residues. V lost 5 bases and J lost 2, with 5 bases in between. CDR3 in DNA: TGTGCCAGCAGCCAGCCCACAGATACGCAGTATTTT. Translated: CASSQPTDTQYF.

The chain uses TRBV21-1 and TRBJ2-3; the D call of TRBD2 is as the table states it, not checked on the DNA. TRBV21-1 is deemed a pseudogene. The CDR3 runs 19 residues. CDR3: CASSKAATGKTTCTDTQYF. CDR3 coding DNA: TGTGCCAGCAGCAAAGCGGCTACGGGGAAGACTACTTGCACAGATACGCAGTATTTT.

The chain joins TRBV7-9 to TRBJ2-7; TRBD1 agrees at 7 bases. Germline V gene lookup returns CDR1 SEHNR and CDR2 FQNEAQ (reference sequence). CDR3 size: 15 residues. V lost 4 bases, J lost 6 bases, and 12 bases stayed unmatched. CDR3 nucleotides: TGTGCCAGCAGCTCCATCGAGGGGGCGCTTTCCGAGCAGTACTTC. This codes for CASSSIEGALSEQYF.

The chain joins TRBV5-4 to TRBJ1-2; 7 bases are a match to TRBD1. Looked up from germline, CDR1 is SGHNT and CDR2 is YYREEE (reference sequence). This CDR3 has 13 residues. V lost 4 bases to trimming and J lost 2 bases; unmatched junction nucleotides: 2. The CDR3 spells CASSGGQNYGYTF. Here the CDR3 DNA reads TGTGCCAGCAGCGGGGGACAGAACTATGGCTACACCTTC.

The CDR3 sequence: CASSQGVGEAFF. DNA of the CDR3: TGTGCCAGTAGTCAGGGTGTGGGTGAAGCTTTCTTT. This chain connects TRBV19 to TRBJ1-1; D is possibly TRBD1 (5 bases). This CDR3 spans 12 amino acids. CDR1 is LNHDA and CDR2 is SQIVND in the germline V gene (reference sequence). Trimming cost V 5 bases and J 7 bases, with 11 bases left between them.

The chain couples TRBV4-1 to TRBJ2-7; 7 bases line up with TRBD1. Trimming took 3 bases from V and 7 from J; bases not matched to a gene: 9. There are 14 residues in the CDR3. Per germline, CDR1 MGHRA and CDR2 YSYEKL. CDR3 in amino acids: CASSQERTGREQYF. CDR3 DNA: TGCGCCAGCAGCCAGGAACGGACAGGTCGGGAGCAGTACTTC.

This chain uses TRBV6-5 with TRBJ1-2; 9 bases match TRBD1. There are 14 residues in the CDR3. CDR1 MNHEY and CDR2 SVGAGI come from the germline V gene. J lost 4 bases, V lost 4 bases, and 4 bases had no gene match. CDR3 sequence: CASSLTGQGYGYTF. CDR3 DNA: TGTGCCAGCAGTTTAACGGGACAGGGCTATGGCTACACCTTC.

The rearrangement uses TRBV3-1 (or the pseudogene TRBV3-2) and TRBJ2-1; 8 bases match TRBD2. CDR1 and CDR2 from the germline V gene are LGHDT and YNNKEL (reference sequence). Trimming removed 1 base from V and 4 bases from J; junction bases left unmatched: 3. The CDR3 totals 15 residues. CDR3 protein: CASSQGLALYNEQFF. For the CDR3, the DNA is TGTGCCAGCAGCCAAGGACTAGCGTTATACAATGAGCAGTTCTTC.

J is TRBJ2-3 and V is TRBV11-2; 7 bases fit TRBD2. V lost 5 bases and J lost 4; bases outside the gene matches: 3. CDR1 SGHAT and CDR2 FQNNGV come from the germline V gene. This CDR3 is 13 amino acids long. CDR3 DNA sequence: TGTGCCAGCAGCCGGGAGGCCTCAGATACGCAGTATTTT. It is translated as CASSREASDTQYF.

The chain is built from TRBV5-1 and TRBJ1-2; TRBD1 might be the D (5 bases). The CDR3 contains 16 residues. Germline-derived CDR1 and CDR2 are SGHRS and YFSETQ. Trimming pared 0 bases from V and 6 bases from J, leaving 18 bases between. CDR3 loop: CASSLVTSGNGDGYTF. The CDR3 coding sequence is TGCGCCAGCAGCTTGGTCACTTCAGGGAACGGAGATGGCTACACCTTC.

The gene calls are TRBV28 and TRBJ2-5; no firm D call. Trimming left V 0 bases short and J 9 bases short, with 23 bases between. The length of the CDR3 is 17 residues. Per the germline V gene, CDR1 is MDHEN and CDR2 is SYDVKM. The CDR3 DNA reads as TGTGCCAGCAGTTTATGGCTTCCGGCTCCCAGAAACGTGTCCCAGTACTTC. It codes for CASSLWLPAPRNVSQYF.

In DNA, the CDR3 is TGTGCCAGCAGCTTGGCTGGCCGTTACTCCTACGAGCAGTACTTC. Encoded protein: CASSLAGRYSYEQYF. This chain links TRBV5-6 with TRBJ2-7; no clear D. The CDR3 covers 15 residues. The V gene's germline CDR1 is SGHDT and CDR2 YYEEEE. Trimming took off 0 bases at V and 0 bases at J, with 10 bases between the two ends.